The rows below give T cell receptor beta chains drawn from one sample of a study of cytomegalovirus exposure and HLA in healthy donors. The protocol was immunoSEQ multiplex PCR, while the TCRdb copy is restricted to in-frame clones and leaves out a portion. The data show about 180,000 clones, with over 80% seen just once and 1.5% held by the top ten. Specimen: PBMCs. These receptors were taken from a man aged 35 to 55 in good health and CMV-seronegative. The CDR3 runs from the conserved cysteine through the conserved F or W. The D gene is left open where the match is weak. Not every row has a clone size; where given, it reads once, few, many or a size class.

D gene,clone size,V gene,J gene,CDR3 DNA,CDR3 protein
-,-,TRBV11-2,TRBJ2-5,TGTGCCAGCAGCTTAGCATGGGAGGCCCAGTACTTC,CASSLAWEAQYF
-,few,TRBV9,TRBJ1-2,TGTGCCAGCAGTCACGACAGATCGGGTGGCTACACCTTC,CASSHDRSGGYTF
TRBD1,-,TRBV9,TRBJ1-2,TGTGCCAGCAGCGGCTACAGGGGAGACTATGGCTACACCTTC,CASSGYRGDYGYTF
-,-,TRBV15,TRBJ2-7,TGTGCCACCAGCAGACTAGCCCTGAACTCCTACGAGCAGTACTTC,CATSRLALNSYEQYF
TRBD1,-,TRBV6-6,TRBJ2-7,TGTGCCAGCAGAAGACAGGGGGCTTCCTACGAGCAGTACTTC,CASRRQGASYEQYF
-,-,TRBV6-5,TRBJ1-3,TGTGCCAGCAGTTACCTCGGAGACTCTGGAAACACCATATATTTT,CASSYLGDSGNTIYF
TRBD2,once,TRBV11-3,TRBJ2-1,TGTGCCAGCAGCTCTAGGACTAGCGGGAGATCCCCTAGCTCCTACAATGAGCAGTTCTTC,CASSSRTSGRSPSSYNEQFF
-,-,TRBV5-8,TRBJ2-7,TGTGCCAGCAGCTTTTCAGGAAACAAGTACGAGCAGTACTTC,CASSFSGNKYEQYF
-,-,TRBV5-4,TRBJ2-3,TGTGCCAGCAGCCTCGTTTCAGATACGCAGTATTTT,CASSLVSDTQYF
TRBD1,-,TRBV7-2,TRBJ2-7,TGTGCCAGCAGCTTGGACAGGCGAACCTACGAGCAGTACTTC,CASSLDRRTYEQYF
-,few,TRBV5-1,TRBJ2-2,TGCGCCAGCAGCCCGGAGGGAACCGGGGAGCTGTTTTTT,CASSPEGTGELFF
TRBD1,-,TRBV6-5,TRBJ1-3,TGTGCCAGCAGTTACCGACAGGGAAGCTCTGGAAACACCATATATTTT,CASSYRQGSSGNTIYF
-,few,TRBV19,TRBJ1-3,TGTGCCAGTACAGGGGACCCTGGAAACACCATATATTTT,CASTGDPGNTIYF
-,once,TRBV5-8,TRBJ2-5,TGTGCCAGCACCTCAGGGCCTTCCGGGACCCAGTACTTC,CASTSGPSGTQYF
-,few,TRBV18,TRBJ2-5,TGTGCCAGCTCACCCGGGTACCAAGAGACCCAGTACTTC,CASSPGYQETQYF
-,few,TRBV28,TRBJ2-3,TGTGCCAGCAGTTTTTCGGGGATTTACACAGATACGCAGTATTTT,CASSFSGIYTDTQYF
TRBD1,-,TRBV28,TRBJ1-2,TGTGCCAGCAGAAGCCCATCAGGGGGCATCGATGGCTACACCTTC,CASRSPSGGIDGYTF
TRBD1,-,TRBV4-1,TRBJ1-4,TGCGCCAGCAGCCAACAAACCGGGACAGGGTGGGAAAAACTGTTTTTT,CASSQQTGTGWEKLFF
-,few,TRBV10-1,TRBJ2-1,TGCGCCAGCAGTGTCCGGGGGAGGAACAATGAGCAGTTCTTC,CASSVRGRNNEQFF
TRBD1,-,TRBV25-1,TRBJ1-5,TGTGCCAGCAGGACAGGGAATCAGCCCCAGCATTTT,CASRTGNQPQHF
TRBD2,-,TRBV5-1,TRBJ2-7,TGCGCCAGCAGCTTGTACCAGAGCGGGAGTAGCTACGAGCAGTACTTC,CASSLYQSGSSYEQYF
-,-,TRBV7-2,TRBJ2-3,TGTGCCAGCAGCGATCTCGGGGGTCTCGGCACAGATACGCAGTATTTT,CASSDLGGLGTDTQYF
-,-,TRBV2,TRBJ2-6,TGTGCCAGCGAAGTGGAGCAGCTGTACTCTGGGGCCAACGTCCTGACTTTC,CASEVEQLYSGANVLTF
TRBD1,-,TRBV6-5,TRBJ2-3,TGTGCCAGCAGTGAAGGGGGCCCAGATACGCAGTATTTT,CASSEGGPDTQYF
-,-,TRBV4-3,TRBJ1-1,TGCGCCAGCAGCCAAGGAGACACTGAAGCTTTCTTT,CASSQGDTEAFF
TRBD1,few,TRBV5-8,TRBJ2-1,TGTGCCAGCAGCTTGGCCAGGGGGTACAATGAGCAGTTCTTC,CASSLARGYNEQFF
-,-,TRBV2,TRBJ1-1,TGTGCCAGCAGTGAATGGGGGCCCACTGAAGCTTTCTTT,CASSEWGPTEAFF
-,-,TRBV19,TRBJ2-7,TGTGCCAGTAGTACGGCAGGCAGATACGAGCAGTACTTC,CASSTAGRYEQYF
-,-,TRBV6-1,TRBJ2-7,TGTGCCAGCAGTGAAGTTCTCGAGCAGTACTTC,CASSEVLEQYF
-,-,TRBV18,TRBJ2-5,TGTGCCAGCTCACCAAGGGGGGAGACCCAGTACTTC,CASSPRGETQYF
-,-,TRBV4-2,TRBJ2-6,TGTGCCAGCAGCCAAGTTTTACGGTCCTCTGGGGCCAACGTCCTGACTTTC,CASSQVLRSSGANVLTF
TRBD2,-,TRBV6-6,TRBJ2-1,TGTGCTACCCTCGGGACTAGCGGGGGGGCCAGGAATGAGCAGTTCTTC,CATLGTSGGARNEQFF
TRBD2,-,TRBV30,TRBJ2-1,TGTGCCTGGAGCGAATTAGCGGGCTCCTACAATGAGCAGTTCTTC,CAWSELAGSYNEQFF
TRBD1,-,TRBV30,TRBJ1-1,TGTGCCTGGGACAGGGCGCCCCGATCAAACACTGAAGCTTTCTTT,CAWDRAPRSNTEAFF
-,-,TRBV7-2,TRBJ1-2,TGTGCCAGCAGCTTATCAGGGTATGGCTACACCTTC,CASSLSGYGYTF
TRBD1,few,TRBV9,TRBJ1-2,TGTGCCAGCAGCGTAGGGGAAATACAGGGGATGTGGAACTATGGCTACACCTTC,CASSVGEIQGMWNYGYTF
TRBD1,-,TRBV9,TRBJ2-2,TGTGCCAGCAAACAGGGGGCGGGCGGGGAGCTGTTTTTT,CASKQGAGGELFF
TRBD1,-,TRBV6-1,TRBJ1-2,TGTGCCAGCAGTTCCCGGGACAGGGTCGGTGGCTACACCTTC,CASSSRDRVGGYTF
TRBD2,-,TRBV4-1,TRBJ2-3,TGCGCCAGCAGCCAAGAGGGAACTAGCGGGAGTCTCACAGATACGCAGTATTTT,CASSQEGTSGSLTDTQYF
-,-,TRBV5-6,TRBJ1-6,TGTGCCAGCAGCTTGTTCAGGGGTAGTTCACCCCTCCACTTT,CASSLFRGSSPLHF
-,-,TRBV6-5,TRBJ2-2,TGTGCCAGCACCCAAGCAAACGCGAACACCGGGGAGCTGTTTTTT,CASTQANANTGELFF
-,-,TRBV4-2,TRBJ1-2,TGTGCCAGCGGGCAGGGAATGAACTATGGCTACACCTTC,CASGQGMNYGYTF
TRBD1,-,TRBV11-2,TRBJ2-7,TGTGCCAGCAGCCTTTATCTGGGACAGGGCGCCGAGCAGTACTTC,CASSLYLGQGAEQYF
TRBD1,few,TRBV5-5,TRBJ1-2,TGTGCCAGCAGCTTGGGCCAACAGGGGGGAAGGGGCTACACCTTC,CASSLGQQGGRGYTF
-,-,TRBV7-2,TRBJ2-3,TGTGCCAGCAGCTCGGGGTGGCTAGCAGAGTATTTT,CASSSGWLAEYF
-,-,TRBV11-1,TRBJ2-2,TGTGCCAGCAGACAATCAACAGGGAACACCGGGGAGCTGTTTTTT,CASRQSTGNTGELFF
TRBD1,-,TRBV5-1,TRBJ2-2,TGCGCCAGCAGCTGGACAGGTGACACCGGGGAGCTGTTTTTT,CASSWTGDTGELFF
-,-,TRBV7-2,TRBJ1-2,TGTGCCAGCAGCTCCACCTCTACAGCCGTCTATGGCTACACCTTC,CASSSTSTAVYGYTF
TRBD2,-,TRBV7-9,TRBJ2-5,TGTGCCAGCAGCTTAGCGGGGGGGAAAGAGACCCAGTACTTC,CASSLAGGKETQYF
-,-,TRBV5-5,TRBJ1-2,TGTGCCAGCAGCTTGGACAGGGCCAACTATGGCTACACCTTC,CASSLDRANYGYTF
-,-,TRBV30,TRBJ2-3,TGTGCCTGGGGACAGTCAACAGATACGCAGTATTTT,CAWGQSTDTQYF
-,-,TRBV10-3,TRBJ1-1,TGTGCCATCAGGCAAACAACCAACACTGAAGCTTTCTTT,CAIRQTTNTEAFF
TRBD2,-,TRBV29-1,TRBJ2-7,TGCAGCGTTGTGGGGACGAGGACTAGCGGGAGTACCGAGCAGTACTTC,CSVVGTRTSGSTEQYF
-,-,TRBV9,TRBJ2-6,TGTGCCAGCAGCACACGGGACACCCTCTCTGGGGCCAACGTCCTGACTTTC,CASSTRDTLSGANVLTF
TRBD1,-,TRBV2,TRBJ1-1,TGTGCCAGCAGTGACTCGACAGGGGTCGGGAACACTGAAGCTTTCTTT,CASSDSTGVGNTEAFF
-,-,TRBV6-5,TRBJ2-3,TGTGCCAGCAGTTCGCTCTACCCAGATACGCAGTATTTT,CASSSLYPDTQYF
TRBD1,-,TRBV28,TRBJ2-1,TGTGCCAGCAGTCCTCAGGGGGCGTCCTACAATGAGCAGTTCTTC,CASSPQGASYNEQFF